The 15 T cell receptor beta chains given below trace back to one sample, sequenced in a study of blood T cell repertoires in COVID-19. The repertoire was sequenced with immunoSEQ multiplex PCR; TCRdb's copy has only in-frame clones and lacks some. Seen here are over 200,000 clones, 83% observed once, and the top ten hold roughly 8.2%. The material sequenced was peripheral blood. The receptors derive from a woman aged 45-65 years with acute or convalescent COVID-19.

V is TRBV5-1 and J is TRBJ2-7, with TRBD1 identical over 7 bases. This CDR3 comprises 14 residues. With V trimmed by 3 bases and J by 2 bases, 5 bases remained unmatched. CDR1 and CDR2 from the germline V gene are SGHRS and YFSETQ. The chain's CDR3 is CASSSRQGAYEQYF. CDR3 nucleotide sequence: TGCGCCAGCAGCTCACGACAGGGCGCCTACGAGCAGTACTTC.

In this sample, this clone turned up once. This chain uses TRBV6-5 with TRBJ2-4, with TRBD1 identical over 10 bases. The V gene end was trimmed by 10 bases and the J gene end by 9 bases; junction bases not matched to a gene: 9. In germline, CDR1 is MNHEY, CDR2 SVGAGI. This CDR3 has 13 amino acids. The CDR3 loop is CATIGGQGTIQYF. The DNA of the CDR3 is TGTGCCACCATAGGGGGACAGGGGACCATTCAGTACTTC.

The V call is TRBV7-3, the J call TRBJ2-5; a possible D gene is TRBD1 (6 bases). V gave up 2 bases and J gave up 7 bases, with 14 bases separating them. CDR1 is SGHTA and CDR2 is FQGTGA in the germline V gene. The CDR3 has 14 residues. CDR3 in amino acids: CASSLGGPEGTQYF. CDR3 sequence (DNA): TGTGCCAGCAGCTTAGGGGGCCCAGAGGGGACCCAGTACTTC.

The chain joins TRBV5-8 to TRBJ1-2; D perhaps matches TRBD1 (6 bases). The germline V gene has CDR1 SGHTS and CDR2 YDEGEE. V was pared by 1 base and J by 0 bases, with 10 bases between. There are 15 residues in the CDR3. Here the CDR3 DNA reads TGTGCCAGCAGCTTGAGCGACAGGCCTAACTATGGCTACACCTTC. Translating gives CASSLSDRPNYGYTF. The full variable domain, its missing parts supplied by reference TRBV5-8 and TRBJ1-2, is EAGVTQSPTHLIKTRGQQATLRCSPISGHTSVYWYQQALGLGLQFLLWYDEGEERNRGNFPPRFSGRQFPNYSSELNVNALELEDSALYLCASSLSDRPNYGYTFGSGTRLTVV.

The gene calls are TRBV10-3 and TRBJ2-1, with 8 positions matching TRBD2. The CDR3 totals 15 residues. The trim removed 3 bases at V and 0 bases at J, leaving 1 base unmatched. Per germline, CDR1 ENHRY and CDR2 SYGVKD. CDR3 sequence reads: CAISELADSYNEQFF. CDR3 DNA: TGTGCCATCAGTGAACTAGCGGACTCCTACAATGAGCAGTTCTTC.

CDR3 residues: CATGGGPGELFF. CDR3 DNA: TGTGCCACTGGCGGAGGCCCCGGGGAGCTGTTTTTT. V is TRBV24-1 and J is TRBJ2-2; TRBD2 is a possible D gene (5 bases). Germline loops: CDR1 KGHDR, CDR2 SFDVKD. V lost 10 bases to trimming and J lost 6 bases, with 11 bases between them. CDR3 length: 12 amino acids.

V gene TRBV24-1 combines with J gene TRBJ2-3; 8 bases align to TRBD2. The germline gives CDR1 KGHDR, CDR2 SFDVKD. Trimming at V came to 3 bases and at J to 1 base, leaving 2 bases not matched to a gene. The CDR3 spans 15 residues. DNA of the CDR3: TGTGCCACCAGTGATAGGCGGGAGGGCACAGATACGCAGTATTTT. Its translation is CATSDRREGTDTQYF.

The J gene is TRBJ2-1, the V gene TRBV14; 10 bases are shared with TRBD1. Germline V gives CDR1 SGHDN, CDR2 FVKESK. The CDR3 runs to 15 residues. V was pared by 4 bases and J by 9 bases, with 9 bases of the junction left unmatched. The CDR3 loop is CASSRGTGARSEQFF. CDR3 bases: TGTGCCAGCAGCCGCGGGACAGGGGCACGGAGTGAGCAGTTCTTC.

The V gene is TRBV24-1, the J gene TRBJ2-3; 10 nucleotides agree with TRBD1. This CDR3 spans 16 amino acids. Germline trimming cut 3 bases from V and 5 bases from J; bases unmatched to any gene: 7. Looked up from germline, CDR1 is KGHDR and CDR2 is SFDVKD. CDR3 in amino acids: CATSDIPGQGLDTQYF. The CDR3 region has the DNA TGTGCCACCAGTGATATTCCGGGACAGGGGTTAGATACGCAGTATTTT.

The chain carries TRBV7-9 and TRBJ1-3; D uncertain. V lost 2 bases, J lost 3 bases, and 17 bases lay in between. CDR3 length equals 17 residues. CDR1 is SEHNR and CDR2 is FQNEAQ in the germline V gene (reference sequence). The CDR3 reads CASSLIMGSVSGNTIYF. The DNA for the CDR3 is TGTGCCAGCAGCTTAATCATGGGGAGCGTGAGTGGAAACACCATATATTTT.

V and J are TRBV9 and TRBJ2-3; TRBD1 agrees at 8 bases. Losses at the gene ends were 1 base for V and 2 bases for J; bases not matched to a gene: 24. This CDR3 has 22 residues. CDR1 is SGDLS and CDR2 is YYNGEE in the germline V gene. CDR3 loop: CASSVPGQDNTRAYGPTDTQYF. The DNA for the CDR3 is TGTGCCAGCAGCGTACCGGGACAGGATAATACCCGAGCTTACGGGCCCACAGATACGCAGTATTTT.

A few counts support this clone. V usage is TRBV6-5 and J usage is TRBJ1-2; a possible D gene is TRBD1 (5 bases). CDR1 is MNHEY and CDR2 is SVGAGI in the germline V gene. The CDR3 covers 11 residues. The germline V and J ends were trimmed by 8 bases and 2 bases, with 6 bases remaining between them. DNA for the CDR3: TGTGCCAGCGGGGCCAACTATGGCTACACCTTC. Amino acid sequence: CASGANYGYTF.

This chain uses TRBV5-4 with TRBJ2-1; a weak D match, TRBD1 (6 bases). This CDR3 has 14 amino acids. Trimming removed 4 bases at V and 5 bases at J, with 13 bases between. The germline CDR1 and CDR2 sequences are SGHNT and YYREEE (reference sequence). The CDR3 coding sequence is TGTGCCAGCAGCGGATGGACAGCCGACAATGAGCAGTTCTTC. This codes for CASSGWTADNEQFF.

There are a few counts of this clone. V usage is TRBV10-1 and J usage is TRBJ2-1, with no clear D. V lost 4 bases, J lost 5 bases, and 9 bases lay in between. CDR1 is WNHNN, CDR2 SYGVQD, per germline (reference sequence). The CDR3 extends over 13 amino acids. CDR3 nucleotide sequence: TGCGCCAGCAGTGTGAGCCTTAACAATGAGCAGTTCTTC. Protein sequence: CASSVSLNNEQFF.

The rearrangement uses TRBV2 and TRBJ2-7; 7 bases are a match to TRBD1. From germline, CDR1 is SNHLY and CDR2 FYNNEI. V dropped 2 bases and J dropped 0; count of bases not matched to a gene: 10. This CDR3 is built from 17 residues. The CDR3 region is CASSERGTAFSSYEQYF. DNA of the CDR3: TGTGCCAGCAGTGAAAGGGGGACAGCCTTCAGCTCCTACGAGCAGTACTTC.